This TCR beta chain was captured by sequencing in a study of CD8+CD57+ T cells in acquired aplastic anemia. At the level of the study: Sorted CD4+ and CD8+ cells yielded DNA averaging around 3.2 ug.

The study, taken as a whole, reports: Significance was not reached for CD8+ Simpson's diversity between patients and controls.

About this clonotype itself: The antigen remains undetermined.

This CDR3 has 17 residues. Germline assignment: CDR1 MNHNS and CDR2 SASEGT. The V and J ends lost 2 bases and 7 bases, in that order; junction bases with no gene match: 15. The template for TCR beta VDJ and CDR3 sequence profiling was genomic DNA. TCRdb reprocessed the reads with MiXCR, giving one entry per CDR3 protein. The table has around 180,000 distinct CDR3 sequences, about 60% seen once. Sequenced input: sorted CD4+, CD8+, or CD8+CD57+ T cells (not recorded which) from PBMCs. This rearrangement joins TRBV6-1 to TRBJ2-7; TRBD2 agrees at 9 bases. The sequence was obtained from a human donor in good health. Here the CDR3 DNA reads TGTGCCAGCAGTGAAAGCCTAGCGGGAACATCCCAGGGGGAGCAGTACTTC. Protein sequence: CASSESLAGTSQGEQYF.